This T cell receptor beta chain stems from a study of T cells in Graves' hyperthyroidism and ophthalmopathy. PBMCs were derived from approximately 10 ml fresh peripheral blood. This CDR3 comprises 15 residues. Germline CDR1 and CDR2: SGDLS and YYNGEE. V shed 0 bases and J shed 5 bases, with 14 bases lying between them. TCR beta CDR3 sequences were amplified from RNA transcripts. Carried out on the TCR CDR3, a first-round RT-PCR used the HTBI primer set. MiXCR, run by TCRdb on the multiplex PCR reads, gives a single entry per CDR3 protein. The repertoire holds around 800,000 distinct CDR3 sequences, with 38% as singletons.

This sequence was found in a man between 18 and 35 years old with Graves' hyperthyroidism. The rearrangement joins TRBV9 to TRBJ2-5; perhaps D is TRBD1 or TRBD2 (5 bases each). Sequences were obtained from blood. This chain's CDR3 is CASSVGGKGSETQYF. For the CDR3, the DNA is TGTGCCAGCAGCGTAGGGGGAAAGGGGAGTGAGACCCAGTACTTC.